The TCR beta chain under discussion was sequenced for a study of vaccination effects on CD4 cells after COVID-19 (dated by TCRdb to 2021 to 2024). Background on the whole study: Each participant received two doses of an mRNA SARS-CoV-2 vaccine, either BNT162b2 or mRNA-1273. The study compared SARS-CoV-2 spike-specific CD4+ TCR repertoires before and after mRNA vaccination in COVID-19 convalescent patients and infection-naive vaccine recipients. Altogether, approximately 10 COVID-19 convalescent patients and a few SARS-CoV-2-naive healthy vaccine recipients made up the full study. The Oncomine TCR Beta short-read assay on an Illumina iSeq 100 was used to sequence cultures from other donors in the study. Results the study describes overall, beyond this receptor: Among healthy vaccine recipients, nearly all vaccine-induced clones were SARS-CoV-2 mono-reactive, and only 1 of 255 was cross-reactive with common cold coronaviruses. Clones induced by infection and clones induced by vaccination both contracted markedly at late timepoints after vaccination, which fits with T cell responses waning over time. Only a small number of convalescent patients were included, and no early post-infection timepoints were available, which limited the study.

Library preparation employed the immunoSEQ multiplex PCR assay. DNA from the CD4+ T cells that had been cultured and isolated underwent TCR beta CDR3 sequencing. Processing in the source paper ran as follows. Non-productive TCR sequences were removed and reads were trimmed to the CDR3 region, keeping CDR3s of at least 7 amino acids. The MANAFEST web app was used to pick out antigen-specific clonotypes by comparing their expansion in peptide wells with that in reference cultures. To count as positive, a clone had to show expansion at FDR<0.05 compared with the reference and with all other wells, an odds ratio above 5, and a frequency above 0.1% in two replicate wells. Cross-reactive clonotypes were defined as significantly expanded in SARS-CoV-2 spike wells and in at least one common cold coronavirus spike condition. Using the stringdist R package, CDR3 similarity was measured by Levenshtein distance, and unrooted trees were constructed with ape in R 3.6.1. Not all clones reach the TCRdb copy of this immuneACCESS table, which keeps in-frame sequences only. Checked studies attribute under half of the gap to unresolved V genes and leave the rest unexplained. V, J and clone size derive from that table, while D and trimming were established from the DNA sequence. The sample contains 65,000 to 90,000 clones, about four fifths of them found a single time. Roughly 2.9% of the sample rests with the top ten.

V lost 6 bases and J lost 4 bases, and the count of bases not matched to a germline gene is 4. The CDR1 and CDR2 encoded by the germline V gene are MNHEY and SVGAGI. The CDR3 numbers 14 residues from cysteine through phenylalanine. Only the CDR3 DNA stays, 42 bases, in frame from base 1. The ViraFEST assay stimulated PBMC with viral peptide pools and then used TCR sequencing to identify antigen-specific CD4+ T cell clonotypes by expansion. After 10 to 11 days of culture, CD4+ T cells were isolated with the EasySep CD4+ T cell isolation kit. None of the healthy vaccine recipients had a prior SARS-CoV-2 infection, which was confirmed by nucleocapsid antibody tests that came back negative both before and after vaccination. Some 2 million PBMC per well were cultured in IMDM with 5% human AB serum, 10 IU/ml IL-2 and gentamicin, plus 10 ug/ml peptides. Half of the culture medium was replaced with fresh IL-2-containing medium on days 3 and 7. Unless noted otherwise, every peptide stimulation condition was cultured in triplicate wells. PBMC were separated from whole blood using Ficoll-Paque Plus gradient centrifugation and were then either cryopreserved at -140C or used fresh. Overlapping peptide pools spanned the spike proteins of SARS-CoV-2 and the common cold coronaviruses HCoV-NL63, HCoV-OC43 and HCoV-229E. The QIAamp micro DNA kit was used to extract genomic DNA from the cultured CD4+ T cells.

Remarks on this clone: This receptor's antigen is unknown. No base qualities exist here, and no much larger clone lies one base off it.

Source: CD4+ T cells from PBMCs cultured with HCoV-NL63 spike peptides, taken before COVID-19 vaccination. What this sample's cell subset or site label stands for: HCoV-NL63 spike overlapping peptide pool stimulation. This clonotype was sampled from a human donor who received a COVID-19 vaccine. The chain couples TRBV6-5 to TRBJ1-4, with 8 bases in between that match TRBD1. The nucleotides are TGTGCCAGCAGATTGACAGGGGATAATGAAAAACTGTTTTTT. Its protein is CASRLTGDNEKLFF.